This T cell receptor beta chain originates from a study of shared clonotypes between healthy human individuals. Germline V gene sequence: CDR1 SGHDT, CDR2 YYEEEE. Between the trimmed V and J ends, which lost 2 bases and 7 bases, there was a span of 12 bases. The CDR3 spans 13 residues. Produced via immunoSEQ multiplex PCR; TCRdb's table is partial and in-frame only. The sample lists under 850,000 clones, approximately 77% occurring once. The J gene is TRBJ1-2, the V gene TRBV5-6; D gene uncertain. This TCR came from a woman in her twenties or thirties in good health. The sequenced material came from memory CD4+ T cells sorted from blood. The subset is: CD45RA-negative fraction. CDR3 in DNA: TGTGCCAGCAGCTTCCAGACGACGCGTGGCTACACCTTC. It yields the protein CASSFQTTRGYTF. The full variable domain, completed using reference TRBV5-6 and TRBJ1-2, is DAGVTQSPTHLIKTRGQQVTLRCSPKSGHDTVSWYQQALGQGPQFIFQYYEEEERQRGNFPDRFSGHQFPNYSSELNVNALLLGDSALYLCASSFQTTRGYTFGSGTRLTVV.